The T cell receptor beta chain under discussion was sequenced for a study of glioma-infiltrating T cells. The study's findings and limits: Gliomas, especially low-grade, showed above-expected tissue-blood divergence; non-neoplastic patients showed below. Tissue and blood shared very few CDR3 sequences.

This clonotype was picked up many times. The antigen remains unidentified. TCR alpha and beta CDR3 regions were amplified from RNA using iRepertoire nested multiplex PCR. Tissue mRNA or PBMC total RNA, about 95-450 ng, went into one-step reverse transcription and amplification. TCRdb analysed the multiplex PCR reads with MiXCR anew, one entry per CDR3 protein. The sample lists some 85,000 distinct CDR3 sequences, under 30% occurring once. Per the germline V gene, CDR1 is SGHVS and CDR2 is FNYEAQ. The junction had 20 bases not matched to a gene; V was cut back by 3 bases and J by 4 bases. CDR3 length: 20 residues.

The source of this sequence is a human donor with low-grade glioma or glioblastoma, undergoing nonglioma brain surgery, or in good health (not recorded which). The sequenced sample consisted of glioma tissue, nonneoplastic brain tissue, or PBMCs (not recorded which). This chain uses TRBV7-6 with TRBJ2-3; 9 nucleotides match TRBD1. CDR3 bases: TGTGCCAGCAGCTTCACCCCCCCCCCCGGGACAGGGATTCGGGCAGATACGCAGTATTTT. Protein: CASSFTPPPGTGIRADTQYF.